The sequence of this T cell receptor (beta chain) was determined in a study of T-cell memory formation after mild COVID-19. Study details: TCR clusters were mostly donor specific. The study's findings and limits: Of the contracting clones, CD4+ ones lay mainly in CM and EM, and CD8+ ones in EMRA. The finding that pre-infection memory included some responding clones suggested that cross-reactive memory joined.

TCRdb processed the 5' RACE reads anew with MiXCR; each CDR3 protein has one entry. The sample records fewer than 300,000 distinct CDR3 sequences, roughly 18% being singletons. The CDR3 has 14 amino acids. With 2 bases removed from V and 5 bases from J, the gap between germline ends came to 12 bases. Germline assignment: CDR1 SGHVS and CDR2 FQNEAQ. Of note for this clonotype: Its target is unknown.

The J gene is TRBJ1-1, the V gene TRBV7-8; a possible D gene is TRBD1 (6 bases). Sequenced material: PBMCs or a T cell subset sorted from them (not recorded which). The origin of this receptor is a man between 18 and 35 years old who had mild COVID-19 (a few samples of this study predate the infection). Cell type and time point are not known. CDR3 coding DNA: TGTGCCAGCAGCTTATATTCAGGGGAGACTGAAGCTTTCTTT. It specifies CASSLYSGETEAFF.